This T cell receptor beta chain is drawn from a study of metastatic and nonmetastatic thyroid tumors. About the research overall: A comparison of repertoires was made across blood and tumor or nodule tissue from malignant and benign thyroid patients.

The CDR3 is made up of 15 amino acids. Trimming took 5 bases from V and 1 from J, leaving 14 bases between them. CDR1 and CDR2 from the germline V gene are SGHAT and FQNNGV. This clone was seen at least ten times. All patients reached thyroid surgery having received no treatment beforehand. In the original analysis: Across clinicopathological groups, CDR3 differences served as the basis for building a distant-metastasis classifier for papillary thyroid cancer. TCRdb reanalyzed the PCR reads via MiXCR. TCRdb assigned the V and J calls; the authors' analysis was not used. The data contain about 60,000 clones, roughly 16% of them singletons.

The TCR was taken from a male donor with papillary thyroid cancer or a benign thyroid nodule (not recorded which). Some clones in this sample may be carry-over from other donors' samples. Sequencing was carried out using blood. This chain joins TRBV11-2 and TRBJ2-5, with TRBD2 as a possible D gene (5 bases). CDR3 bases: TGTGCCAGCAGCCGGCGGGCGCCCATCCAAGAGACCCAGTACTTC. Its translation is CASSRRAPIQETQYF.